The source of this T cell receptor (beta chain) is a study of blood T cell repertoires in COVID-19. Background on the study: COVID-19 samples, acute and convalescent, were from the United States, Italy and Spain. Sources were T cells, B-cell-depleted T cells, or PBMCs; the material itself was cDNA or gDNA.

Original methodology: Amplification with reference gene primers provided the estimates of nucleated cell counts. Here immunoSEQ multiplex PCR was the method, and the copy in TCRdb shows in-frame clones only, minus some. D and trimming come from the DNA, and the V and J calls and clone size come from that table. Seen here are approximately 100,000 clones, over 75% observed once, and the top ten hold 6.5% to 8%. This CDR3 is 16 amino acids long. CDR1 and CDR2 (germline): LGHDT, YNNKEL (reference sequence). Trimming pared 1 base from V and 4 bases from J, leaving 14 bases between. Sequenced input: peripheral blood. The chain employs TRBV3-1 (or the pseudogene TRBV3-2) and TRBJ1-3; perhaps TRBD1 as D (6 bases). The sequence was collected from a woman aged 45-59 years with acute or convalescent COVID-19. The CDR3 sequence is CASSQGVQGSGNTIYF. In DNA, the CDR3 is TGTGCCAGCAGCCAAGGCGTACAGGGCTCCGGAAACACCATATATTTT.